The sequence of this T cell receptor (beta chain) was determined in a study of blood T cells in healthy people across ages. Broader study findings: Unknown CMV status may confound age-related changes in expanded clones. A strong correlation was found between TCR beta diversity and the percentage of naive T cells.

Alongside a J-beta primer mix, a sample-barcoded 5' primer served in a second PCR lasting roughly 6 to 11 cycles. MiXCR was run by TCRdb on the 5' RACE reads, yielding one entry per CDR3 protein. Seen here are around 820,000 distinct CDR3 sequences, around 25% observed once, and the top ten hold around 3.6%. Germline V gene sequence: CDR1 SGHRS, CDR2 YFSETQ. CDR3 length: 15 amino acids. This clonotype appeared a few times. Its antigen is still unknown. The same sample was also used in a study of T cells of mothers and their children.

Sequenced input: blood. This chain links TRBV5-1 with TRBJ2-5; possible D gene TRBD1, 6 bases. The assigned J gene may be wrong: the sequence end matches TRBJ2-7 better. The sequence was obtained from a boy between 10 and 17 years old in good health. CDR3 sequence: CASSEGQTKTYEQYF. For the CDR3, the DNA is TGCGCCAGCAGCGAAGGACAGACAAAGACCTACGAGCAGTACTTC.